This paragraph reports one TCR beta chain. This entry is derived from a study of blood T cell repertoires in COVID-19. Original data processing: Amplification with reference gene primers provided the estimates of nucleated cell counts. Clones were read by immunoSEQ multiplex PCR, and TCRdb kept only the in-frame ones, dropping some. The DNA gave D and trimming, while V, J and clone size come from that table. The table records roughly 40,000 clones, over 70% of them present only once. The sequence was collected from a man aged 65 to 79 with acute or convalescent COVID-19. The source material was peripheral blood.

The DNA for the CDR3 is TGCGCCAGCAGTGGACAGGGTGGTGAAAAACTGTTTTTT. Translation: CASSGQGGEKLFF. The rearrangement links TRBV10-2 to TRBJ1-4; TRBD1 aligns across 7 bases. Trimming removed 4 bases from V and 7 bases from J; junction bases left unmatched: 3. The length of the CDR3 is 13 residues. CDR1 and CDR2 (germline): WSHSY, SAAADI.